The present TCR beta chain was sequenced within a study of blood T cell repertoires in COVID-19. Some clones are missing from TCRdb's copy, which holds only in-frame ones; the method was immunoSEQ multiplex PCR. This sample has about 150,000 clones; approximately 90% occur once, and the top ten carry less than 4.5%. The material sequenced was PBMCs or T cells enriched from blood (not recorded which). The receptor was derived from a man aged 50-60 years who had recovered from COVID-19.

CDR3 nucleotide sequence: TGTGCCAGCTCCCCGGAGCGGGTCACAGATACGCAGTATTTT. Translated: CASSPERVTDTQYF. The gene calls are TRBV7-9 and TRBJ2-3, with a weak D call TRBD2 (6 bases). The CDR3 sequence is 14 residues long. Looked up from germline, CDR1 is SEHNR and CDR2 is FQNEAQ (reference sequence). V lost 8 bases, J lost 2 bases, and 14 bases lay in between. Using reference TRBV7-9 and TRBJ2-3 for the parts outside the CDR3, the full variable domain is DTGVSQNPRHKITKRGQNVTFRCDPISEHNRLYWYRQTLGQGPEFLTYFQNEAQLEKSRLLSDRFSAERPKGSFSTLEIQRTEQGDSAMYLCASSPERVTDTQYFGPGTRLTVL.